The present T cell receptor (beta chain) was sequenced within a study of cytomegalovirus exposure and HLA in healthy donors. Study-wide results and caveats: Later genetic work tied a missense DCLRE1C variant to beta-chain V and J trimming. Rarity characterized most TCR sequences, yet some public TCRs appeared in many donors.

The table lists this clone with a few counts. The antigen is not known. Healthy bone marrow donors made up the cohort. V was trimmed by 2 bases and J by 0 bases, leaving 4 bases between them. The CDR3 is made up of 14 amino acids. Germline V CDR1 and CDR2: LGHNA, YNFKEQ. Vbeta (60) and Jbeta (13) primers were used in the PCR. Assay used: immunoSEQ multiplex PCR; TCRdb lists only in-frame clones, some missing. Among 130,000 or so clones listed, roughly 70% were seen once. This TCR came from a man aged 18-30 years in good health and CMV-seropositive. Sequenced input: PBMCs. The chain recombines TRBV4-2 with TRBJ1-4, with D hard to call. CDR3 sequence (DNA): TGTGCCAGCAGCCAAACTGCAACTAATGAAAAACTGTTTTTT. Its translation: CASSQTATNEKLFF.